This T cell receptor (beta chain) came from a study of beta chain features in type 1 diabetes. Study context: Roughly 98 million sorted cells were examined across all samples.

This clone was observed a handful of times. Its antigen is unknown. Using CD45RO/CCR7/CD25/CD127/CD95/CD27, CD4+ naive, central memory, regulatory and stem cell-like memory cells were sorted. Overall study results and limits: In comparison with healthy donors, patients had naive, central memory and Treg TCRB repertoires that appeared more similar. Fewer junction insertions and more nucleotide deletions appeared in type 1 diabetes patients.

The investigators reverse transcribed all of the isolated RNA, so they sequenced expressed TCRB transcripts. Some clones are missing from TCRdb's copy, which holds only in-frame ones; the method was immunoSEQ multiplex PCR. Found here are fewer than 650,000 clones, around 15% of them singletons; the top ten hold about 0.097%. The TCR was taken from a man aged 18 to 30 in good health. Material for sequencing was naive CD4+ T cells from blood.

The CDR3 is CASSSPPGTREQYF. The CDR3 nucleotides are TGTGCCAGCTCATCGCCACCCGGGACTAGAGAGCAGTACTTC. This chain connects TRBV18 to TRBJ2-7; TRBD2 matches at 8 bases. The germline V gene encodes CDR1 KGHSH and CDR2 LQKENI. CDR3 length: 14 residues. V lost 5 bases to trimming and J lost 7 bases; unmatched junction nucleotides: 10.